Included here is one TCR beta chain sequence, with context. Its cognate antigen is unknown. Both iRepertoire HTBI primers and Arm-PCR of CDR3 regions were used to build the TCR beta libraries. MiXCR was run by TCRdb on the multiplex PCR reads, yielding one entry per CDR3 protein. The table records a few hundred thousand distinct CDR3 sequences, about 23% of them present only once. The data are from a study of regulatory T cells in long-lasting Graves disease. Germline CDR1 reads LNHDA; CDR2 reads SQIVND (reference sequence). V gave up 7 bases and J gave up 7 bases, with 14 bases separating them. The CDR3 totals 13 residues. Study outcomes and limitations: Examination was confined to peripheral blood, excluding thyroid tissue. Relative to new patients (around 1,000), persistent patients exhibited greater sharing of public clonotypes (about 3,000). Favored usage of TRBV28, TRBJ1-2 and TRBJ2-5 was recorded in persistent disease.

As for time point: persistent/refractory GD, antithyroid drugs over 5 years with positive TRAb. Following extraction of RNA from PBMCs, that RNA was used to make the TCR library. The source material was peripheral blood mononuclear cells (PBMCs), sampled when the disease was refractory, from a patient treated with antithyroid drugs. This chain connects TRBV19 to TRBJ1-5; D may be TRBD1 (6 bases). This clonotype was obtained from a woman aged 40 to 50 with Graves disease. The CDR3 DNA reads TGTGCCAGTACCCAACAGGGAGACCAGCCCCAGCATTTT. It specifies CASTQQGDQPQHF.